The rows below give T cell receptor beta chains drawn from one sample of a study of cytomegalovirus exposure and HLA in healthy donors. Generated by immunoSEQ multiplex PCR, the TCRdb table keeps only in-frame clones and is missing some. Of about 300,000 clones listed, around 86% are singletons. The sequencing sample was made of PBMCs. The receptors come from a man aged 35-49 years in good health and CMV-seropositive. Both conserved end residues are part of each CDR3. The order of the fields is V gene, clone size, J gene, D gene, CDR3 protein, CDR3 DNA. A D gene is named only where the DNA matches it firmly. Not all rows give a size; the values are once, few, many and, for expanded clones, a class.

TRBV27,-,TRBJ2-7,TRBD1,CASSARRDRGREQYF,TGTGCCAGCAGTGCACGGAGGGACAGGGGGCGCGAGCAGTACTTC
TRBV10-1,few,TRBJ2-3,-,CASSRMADTQYF,TGCGCCAGCTCCAGGATGGCAGATACGCAGTATTTT
TRBV5-4,-,TRBJ1-4,-,CASSPTGVSEKLFF,TGTGCCAGCAGCCCGACAGGTGTTAGTGAAAAACTGTTTTTT
TRBV7-9,-,TRBJ2-1,TRBD2,CASRAGGQDEQFF,TGTGCCAGCAGGGCGGGAGGCCAAGATGAGCAGTTCTTC
TRBV6-6,-,TRBJ1-3,-,CASSSTAGGTGNTIYF,TGTGCCAGCAGTTCCACGGCGGGGGGAACTGGAAACACCATATATTTT
TRBV28,-,TRBJ2-7,TRBD2,CASSPNSSGRRYF,TGTGCCAGCAGTCCCAACTCTAGCGGGAGGAGGTACTTC
TRBV10-3,-,TRBJ2-1,-,CAISGLGREQFF,TGTGCCATCAGTGGGCTAGGTCGGGAGCAGTTCTTC
TRBV19,once,TRBJ2-5,TRBD2,CASSIGTSGLQETQYF,TGTGCCAGTAGTATCGGGACTAGCGGGCTCCAAGAGACCCAGTACTTC
TRBV6-5,-,TRBJ2-5,-,CASSYLKTQYF,TGTGCCAGCAGTTATTTAAAGACCCAGTACTTC
TRBV7-9,-,TRBJ1-2,TRBD1,CSSRGQGAISNYGYTF,TGTTCCAGCAGAGGACAGGGGGCGATCTCTAACTATGGCTACACCTTC
TRBV28,-,TRBJ2-7,TRBD2,CASSSSGRTTYEQYF,TGTGCCAGCAGTTCTTCCGGGAGGACAACCTACGAGCAGTACTTC
TRBV6-1,-,TRBJ2-2,-,CASSGGANTGELFF,TGTGCCAGCAGTGGAGGAGCTAACACCGGGGAGCTGTTTTTT
TRBV6-1,-,TRBJ1-1,-,CASSEAETEAFF,TGTGCCAGCAGTGAAGCGGAGACTGAAGCTTTCTTT
TRBV11-2,-,TRBJ2-1,TRBD2,CASSPTRLAGGGYNEQFF,TGTGCCAGCAGCCCAACCCGACTAGCGGGAGGTGGCTACAATGAGCAGTTCTTC
TRBV20-1,-,TRBJ2-7,TRBD1,CRGQVNYEQYF,TGCAGAGGACAGGTCAACTACGAGCAGTACTTC
TRBV19,few,TRBJ2-5,TRBD1,CASSADREETQYF,TGTGCCAGTAGTGCGGACAGGGAAGAGACCCAGTACTTC
TRBV4-2,once,TRBJ2-1,-,CASSQDRLAWYNEQFF,TGTGCCAGCAGCCAAGATCGGCTAGCATGGTACAATGAGCAGTTCTTC
TRBV5-1,-,TRBJ1-2,-,CASSLVRAEDYGYTF,TGCGCCAGCAGCTTGGTGAGGGCTGAGGACTATGGCTACACCTTC
TRBV19,-,TRBJ1-2,TRBD1,CASSIRDSIYGYTF,TGTGCCAGTAGTATCCGGGACAGCATCTATGGCTACACCTTC
TRBV5-5,-,TRBJ2-7,-,CASSLAPPLSSYEQYF,TGTGCCAGCAGCTTGGCGCCGCCACTTAGCTCCTACGAGCAGTACTTC
TRBV6-4,-,TRBJ2-1,-,CASSDSNGFYNEQFF,TGTGCCAGCAGTGACTCGAACGGGTTCTACAATGAGCAGTTCTTC
TRBV28,-,TRBJ2-3,TRBD1,CASIRGQAPLNTQYF,TGTGCCAGCATTCGGGGACAGGCCCCACTGAATACGCAGTATTTT
TRBV19,-,TRBJ2-7,-,CASSWDLTYEQYF,TGTGCCAGTAGTTGGGACTTAACCTACGAGCAGTACTTC
TRBV27,-,TRBJ2-7,TRBD2,CASAGTTYSYEQYF,TGTGCCAGTGCCGGGACTACCTACTCCTACGAGCAGTACTTC
TRBV7-3,-,TRBJ2-3,-,CASSSGLRGTQYF,TGTGCCAGCAGCTCGGGACTCCGGGGTACGCAGTATTTT
TRBV14,-,TRBJ1-1,-,CASSQGVRVRTEAFF,TGTGCCAGCAGCCAAGGGGTCAGGGTGAGGACTGAAGCTTTCTTT
TRBV5-1,-,TRBJ2-3,-,CASSNRLADTQYF,TGCGCCAGCAGCAACCGACTAGCAGATACGCAGTATTTT
TRBV25-1,-,TRBJ2-3,TRBD2,CASSEGLAGVWPDTQYF,TGTGCCAGCAGTGAAGGACTAGCGGGAGTTTGGCCAGATACGCAGTATTTT
TRBV29-1,few,TRBJ1-1,TRBD1,CSVRTGGNTEAFF,TGCAGCGTCCGGACAGGGGGTAACACTGAAGCTTTCTTT
TRBV7-6,-,TRBJ2-2,-,CASSSLARELTGELFF,TGTGCCAGCAGCTCGCTAGCTCGGGAGCTCACCGGGGAGCTGTTTTTT
TRBV12-5,-,TRBJ2-1,-,CASQLSAFYNEQFF,TGTGCTAGCCAACTATCGGCGTTCTACAATGAGCAGTTCTTC
TRBV27,-,TRBJ1-6,-,CASSFGTPTGNSPLHF,TGTGCCAGCAGTTTCGGGACACCGACCGGTAATTCACCCCTCCACTTT
TRBV7-9,once,TRBJ1-2,-,CASSLDRFYGYTF,TGCGCCAGCAGCTTAGACAGGTTCTATGGCTACACCTTC
TRBV5-1,-,TRBJ2-1,TRBD1,CASSFRDRGYNEQFF,TGCGCCAGCAGCTTCCGGGACAGGGGGTACAATGAGCAGTTCTTC
TRBV19,-,TRBJ1-5,-,CASSTPIRDNPPAQHF,TGTGCCAGTAGCACACCCATCCGGGACAACCCTCCGGCCCAGCATTTT
TRBV6-5,-,TRBJ1-1,TRBD1,CASSYSRTGLGVAFF,TGTGCCAGCAGTTACTCTAGGACAGGGCTCGGGGTAGCTTTCTTT
TRBV6-4,-,TRBJ2-1,TRBD1,CASSDAGQGRNEQFF,TGTGCCAGCAGTGACGCGGGACAGGGACGCAATGAGCAGTTCTTC
TRBV18,once,TRBJ2-3,TRBD1,CASSRDRGTDTQYF,TGTGCCAGCTCGCGGGACAGGGGCACAGATACGCAGTATTTT
TRBV10-3,-,TRBJ2-3,TRBD2,CAIRSASGRAPGTDTQYF,TGTGCCATCAGGTCGGCTAGCGGGAGGGCCCCAGGCACAGATACGCAGTATTTT
TRBV6-1,-,TRBJ2-5,-,CASSGRRQGLFQETQYF,TGTGCCAGCAGTGGCAGGCGGCAGGGGTTATTTCAAGAGACCCAGTACTTC
TRBV27,-,TRBJ2-1,TRBD1,CASSLSGGPYNEQFF,TGTGCCAGCAGTTTATCAGGGGGCCCATACAATGAGCAGTTCTTC
TRBV19,-,TRBJ2-1,-,CASSPTAYNEQFF,TGTGCCAGTAGTCCGACAGCCTACAATGAGCAGTTCTTC
TRBV11-3,-,TRBJ2-2,-,CASSLSDRTNTGELFF,TGTGCCAGCAGCTTATCGGACAGAACGAACACCGGGGAGCTGTTTTTT